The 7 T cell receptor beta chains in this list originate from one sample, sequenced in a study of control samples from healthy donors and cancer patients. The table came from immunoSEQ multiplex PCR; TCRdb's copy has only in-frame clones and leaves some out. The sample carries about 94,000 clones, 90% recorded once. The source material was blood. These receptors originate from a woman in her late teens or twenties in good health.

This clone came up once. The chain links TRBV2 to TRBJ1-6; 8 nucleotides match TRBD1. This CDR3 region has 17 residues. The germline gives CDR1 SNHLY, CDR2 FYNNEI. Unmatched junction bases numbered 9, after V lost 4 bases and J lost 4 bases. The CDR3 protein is CASSVKTGEGYNSPLHF. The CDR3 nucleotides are TGTGCCAGCAGTGTAAAGACAGGGGAAGGATATAATTCACCCCTCCACTTT.

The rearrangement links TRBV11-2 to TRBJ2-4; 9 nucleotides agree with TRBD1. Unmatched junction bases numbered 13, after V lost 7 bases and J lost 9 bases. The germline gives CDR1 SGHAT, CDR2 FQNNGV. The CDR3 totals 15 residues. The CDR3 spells CASTSRDRVSSIQYF. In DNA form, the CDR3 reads TGTGCCAGCACAAGCCGGGACAGGGTTTCAAGCATTCAGTACTTC.

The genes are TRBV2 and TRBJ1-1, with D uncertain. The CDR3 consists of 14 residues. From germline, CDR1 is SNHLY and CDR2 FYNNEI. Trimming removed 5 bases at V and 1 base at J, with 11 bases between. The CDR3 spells CASSPRVRNTEAFF. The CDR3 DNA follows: TGTGCCAGCAGTCCGAGGGTACGGAACACTGAAGCTTTCTTT. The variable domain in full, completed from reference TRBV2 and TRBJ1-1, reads EPEVTQTPSHQVTQMGQEVILRCVPISNHLYFYWYRQILGQKVEFLVSFYNNEISEKSEIFDDQFSVERPDGSNFTLKIRSTKLEDSAMYFCASSPRVRNTEAFFGQGTRLTVV.

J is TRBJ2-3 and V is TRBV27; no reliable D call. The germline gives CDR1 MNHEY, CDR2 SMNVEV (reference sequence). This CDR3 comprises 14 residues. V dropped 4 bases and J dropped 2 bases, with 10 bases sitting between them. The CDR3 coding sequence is TGTGCCAGCAGTTCATCGTCGGACACAGATACGCAGTATTTT. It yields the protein CASSSSSDTDTQYF.

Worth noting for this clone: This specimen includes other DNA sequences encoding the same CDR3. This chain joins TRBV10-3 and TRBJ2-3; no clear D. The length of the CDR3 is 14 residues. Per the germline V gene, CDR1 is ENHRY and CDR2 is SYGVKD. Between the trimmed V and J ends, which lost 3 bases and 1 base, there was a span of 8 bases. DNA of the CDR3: TGTGCCATCAGTGAATCTGGTGGCACAGATACGCAGTATTTT. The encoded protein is CAISESGGTDTQYF.

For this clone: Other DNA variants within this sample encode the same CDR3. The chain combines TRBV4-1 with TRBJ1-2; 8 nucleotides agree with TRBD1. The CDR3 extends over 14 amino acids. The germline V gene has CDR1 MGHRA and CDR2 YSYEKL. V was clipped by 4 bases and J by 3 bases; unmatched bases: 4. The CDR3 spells CASSRLTGDYGYTF. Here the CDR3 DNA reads TGCGCCAGCAGCCGGTTGACAGGGGACTATGGCTACACCTTC.

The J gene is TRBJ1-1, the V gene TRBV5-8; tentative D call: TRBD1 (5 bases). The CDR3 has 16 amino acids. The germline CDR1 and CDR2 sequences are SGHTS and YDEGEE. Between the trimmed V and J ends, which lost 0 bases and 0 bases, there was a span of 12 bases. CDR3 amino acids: CASSLVSRGMNTEAFF. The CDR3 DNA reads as TGTGCCAGCAGCTTGGTTTCGCGGGGCATGAACACTGAAGCTTTCTTT.